A single sample is the source of the 20 T cell receptor beta chains below, sequenced in a study of cytomegalovirus exposure and HLA in healthy donors. The PCR was carried out with 60 Vbeta primers and 13 Jbeta primers. Using immunoSEQ multiplex PCR, the repertoire was profiled, and TCRdb retains in-frame clones only, with some absent. The repertoire includes approximately 140,000 clones, more than 75% of them detected once, and approximately 1.8% sits in the top ten. Sequencing was done on a sample of PBMCs. These receptors came from a man aged 40-49 years in good health and CMV-seronegative.

The chain links TRBV5-1 to TRBJ2-3; D might be TRBD2 (6 bases). CDR3 size: 15 residues. CDR1 and CDR2 (germline): SGHRS, YFSETQ. V dropped 0 bases and J dropped 0 bases, with 8 bases sitting between them. Written as DNA, the CDR3 is TGCGCCAGCAGCTTGGGCGGGACCAGCACAGATACGCAGTATTTT. Amino acids: CASSLGGTSTDTQYF.

The chain combines TRBV7-9 with TRBJ2-3; the match to TRBD2 covers 7 bases. The CDR3 is made up of 16 amino acids. V lost 4 bases, J lost 4 bases, and 11 bases stayed unmatched. CDR1 is SEHNR, CDR2 FQNEAQ, per germline (reference sequence). This chain's CDR3 is CASSYRGVGPPDTQYF. DNA of the CDR3: TGTGCCAGCAGCTATCGGGGGGTAGGGCCGCCAGATACGCAGTATTTT. The whole variable domain, filled in from reference TRBV7-9 and TRBJ2-3, reads DTGVSQNPRHKITKRGQNVTFRCDPISEHNRLYWYRQTLGQGPEFLTYFQNEAQLEKSRLLSDRFSAERPKGSFSTLEIQRTEQGDSAMYLCASSYRGVGPPDTQYFGPGTRLTVL.

The chain recombines TRBV29-1 with TRBJ2-3, with D tentatively TRBD2 (7 bases). The V end was cut by 3 bases, the J end by 9 bases, with 16 bases between. Germline loops: CDR1 SQVTM, CDR2 ANQGSEA. The CDR3 extends over 13 amino acids. The CDR3 sequence is CSVDGGGAGTQYF. The CDR3 bases are TGCAGCGTTGATGGGGGGGGCGCGGGGACGCAGTATTTT.

This clone appeared once. This chain uses TRBV18 with TRBJ2-3, with 8 bases fitting TRBD1. Germline V gene sequence: CDR1 KGHSH, CDR2 LQKENI. The ends lost 3 bases at V and 1 base at J; junction bases unmatched: 6. The CDR3 runs 16 residues. The CDR3 reads CASSPRTGSGTDTQYF. CDR3 bases: TGTGCCAGCTCACCCAGGACAGGGAGCGGCACAGATACGCAGTATTTT.

The chain couples TRBV14 to TRBJ2-1; TRBD2 matches at 7 bases. There are 19 residues in the CDR3. Germline-derived CDR1 and CDR2 are SGHDN and FVKESK. The J segment lost 1 base and the V segment lost 1 base, leaving 13 bases of the junction unmatched. Here the CDR3 reads CASSQVQGGPSLSYNEQFF. The CDR3 DNA is TGTGCCAGCAGCCAAGTTCAGGGAGGGCCCTCCCTATCCTACAATGAGCAGTTCTTC. The variable domain in full, completed from reference TRBV14 and TRBJ2-1, reads EAGVTQFPSHSVIEKGQTVTLRCDPISGHDNLYWYRRVMGKEIKFLLHFVKESKQDESGMPNNRFLAERTGGTYSTLKVQPAELEDSGVYFCASSQVQGGPSLSYNEQFFGPGTRLTVL.

This clone showed up just a few times. V is TRBV6-4 and J is TRBJ2-5; 13 bases line up with TRBD2. V shed 3 bases, J shed 2 bases, and the junction held 0 bases outside the gene matches. The CDR3 loop spans 15 amino acids. Germline loops: CDR1 MRHNA, CDR2 SNTAGT. In DNA form, the CDR3 reads TGTGCCAGCAGTGAACTAGCGGGGGGGCAAGAGACCCAGTACTTC. It yields the protein CASSELAGGQETQYF.

This clone has more than one count but fewer than ten. The rearrangement links TRBV28 to TRBJ1-2, with 9 bases lining up with TRBD1. V was clipped by 11 bases and J by 8 bases; unmatched bases: 12. Germline values: CDR1 MDHEN, CDR2 SYDVKM. The CDR3 has 13 residues. CDR3 protein: CAGQGGQGRGYTF. The CDR3 DNA is TGTGCCGGCCAGGGGGGACAGGGTCGCGGCTACACCTTC.

This rearrangement joins TRBV5-1 to TRBJ1-2, with D tentatively TRBD1 (5 bases). Germline lookup yields CDR1 SGHRS and CDR2 YFSETQ. The CDR3 totals 14 residues. Trimming stripped 5 bases from V and 4 bases from J, with 15 bases between. CDR3 residues: CASREGGTIYGYTF. Here the CDR3 DNA reads TGCGCCAGCAGGGAGGGCGGGACGATCTATGGCTACACCTTC.

The chain has TRBV29-1 and TRBJ2-5; maybe TRBD1 (6 bases). This CDR3 has 13 amino acids. V was cut by 5 bases and J by 4 bases, with 14 bases left in between. Germline V CDR1 and CDR2: SQVTM, ANQGSEA. The CDR3 loop reads CSVHHRAPETQYF. CDR3 bases: TGCAGCGTTCATCACAGGGCCCCAGAGACCCAGTACTTC.

This clone was seen a single time. The rearrangement joins TRBV6-1 to TRBJ2-1, with D unresolved. Germline values: CDR1 MNHNS, CDR2 SASEGT. Trimming shortened V by 10 bases and J by 4 bases, and 11 bases separated the two germline ends. This CDR3 has 12 amino acids. The CDR3 DNA reads TGTGCCACATCCGTCTATTACAATGAGCAGTTCTTC. Translating gives CATSVYYNEQFF.

This chain uses TRBV19 with TRBJ1-2; D is uncertain. V shed 6 bases and J shed 1 base, with 12 bases lying between them. The CDR3 spans 14 residues. Germline loops: CDR1 LNHDA, CDR2 SQIVND (reference sequence). The CDR3 spells CASSSGSFNYGYTF. The CDR3 DNA sequence: TGTGCCAGTAGCTCCGGGAGCTTTAACTATGGCTACACCTTC. Drawing the rest from reference TRBV19 and TRBJ1-2, the complete variable domain is DGGITQSPKYLFRKEGQNVTLSCEQNLNHDAMYWYRQDPGQGLRLIYYSQIVNDFQKGDIAEGYSVSREKKESFPLTVTSAQKNPTAFYLCASSSGSFNYGYTFGSGTRLTVV.

The chain uses TRBV28 and TRBJ2-7, with 11 bases fitting TRBD2. Trimming cost V 6 bases and J 3 bases; bases outside gene matches: 7. This CDR3 has 15 residues. CDR1 and CDR2 (germline): MDHEN, SYDVKM. The chain's CDR3 is CASSTGLAGGYEQYF. As DNA, the CDR3 is TGTGCCAGCAGCACGGGGCTAGCGGGGGGCTACGAGCAGTACTTC.

This chain links TRBV19 with TRBJ1-2, with 10 bases lining up with TRBD1. There are 13 residues in the CDR3. The germline V gene has CDR1 LNHDA and CDR2 SQIVND (reference sequence). V was clipped by 7 bases and J by 8 bases; unmatched bases: 7. CDR3 DNA sequence: TGTGCCAGTAACCCCGACAGGGGGCAGGGCTACACCTTC. Protein: CASNPDRGQGYTF. Full variable domain (remainder filled in from reference TRBV19 and TRBJ1-2): DGGITQSPKYLFRKEGQNVTLSCEQNLNHDAMYWYRQDPGQGLRLIYYSQIVNDFQKGDIAEGYSVSREKKESFPLTVTSAQKNPTAFYLCASNPDRGQGYTFGSGTRLTVV.

This rearrangement joins TRBV27 to TRBJ2-1; TRBD1 might be the D (5 bases). In germline, CDR1 is MNHEY, CDR2 SMNVEV (reference sequence). V was trimmed by 5 bases and J by 6 bases, leaving 14 bases between them. This CDR3 region has 14 residues. The CDR3 region has the DNA TGTGCCAGCAGTCCCGACCTGGGGCGCAATGAGCAGTTCTTC. Amino acids: CASSPDLGRNEQFF.

The CDR3 DNA is TGTGCCACCAGCAGGGGTACTAGCGGGGGGTCGACCCAGTACTTC. Translated: CATSRGTSGGSTQYF. V gene TRBV15 combines with J gene TRBJ2-5; 12 positions match TRBD2. V was clipped by 3 bases and J by 7 bases; unmatched bases: 6. The CDR3 is made up of 15 amino acids. CDR1 and CDR2 from the germline V gene are LNHNV and YYDKDF (reference sequence).

V gene TRBV27 combines with J gene TRBJ1-2; TRBD1 matches 8 bases. Trimming removed 7 bases from V and 4 bases from J; junction bases left unmatched: 14. The CDR3 runs 16 residues. The germline V gene has CDR1 MNHEY and CDR2 SMNVEV (reference sequence). CDR3 nucleotide sequence: TGTGCCAGCATGGGGGCAGGGGGCGGATATTTCTATGGCTACACCTTC. Translation: CASMGAGGGYFYGYTF.

The chain links TRBV28 to TRBJ2-1; 8 bases map to TRBD2. From germline, CDR1 is MDHEN and CDR2 SYDVKM. The V and J ends lost 2 bases and 0 bases, in that order; junction bases with no gene match: 9. This CDR3 has 18 amino acids. The CDR3 nucleotides read TGTGCCAGCAGTTTAGAGGGACTAGTCCCGAGCTCCTACAATGAGCAGTTCTTC. Translation: CASSLEGLVPSSYNEQFF.

This clone came up a few times. V usage is TRBV4-1 and J usage is TRBJ2-3; D ambiguous. The CDR3 totals 14 residues. The germline gives CDR1 MGHRA, CDR2 YSYEKL. The V and J ends lost 1 base and 4 bases respectively, with 9 bases between them. CDR3 nucleotides: TGCGCCAGCAGCCAAGCTGCGTTTGCAGATACGCAGTATTTT. It is translated as CASSQAAFADTQYF.

V is TRBV5-1 and J is TRBJ2-5; TRBD2 aligns across 11 bases. The CDR3 is 18 amino acids. Germline CDR1 reads SGHRS; CDR2 reads YFSETQ. After removal of 0 bases from V and 4 bases from J, the junction contained 11 bases not matched to a gene. The CDR3 loop reads CASSLGIAGGARGETQYF. The CDR3 region has the DNA TGCGCCAGCAGCTTGGGAATAGCGGGGGGGGCGCGTGGAGAGACCCAGTACTTC.

The rearrangement uses TRBV6-5 and TRBJ2-2; possibly TRBD2 for D (5 bases). The CDR3 consists of 15 residues. Germline V gene sequence: CDR1 MNHEY, CDR2 SVGAGI. V lost 6 bases and J 1 base, leaving 12 bases between the germline ends. The CDR3 DNA is TGTGCCAGCAGACGGGGAGCAGTGAACACCGGGGAGCTGTTTTTT. Translated: CASRRGAVNTGELFF.